Listed here are 19 T cell receptor beta chains from one sample, sequenced in a study of T cell clonality in common variable immunodeficiency. Generated by immunoSEQ multiplex PCR, the TCRdb table keeps only in-frame clones and is missing some. The data show fewer than 70,000 clones, with none appearing a single time. The sequenced sample consisted of peripheral blood mononuclear cells. Receptor source: a person aged 18 to 75 in good health.

This clone was recorded at least ten times. The CDR3 end is not reached by the read, which stops 3 residues before it; the germline J gene fills it in. The J gene is TRBJ2-1, the V gene TRBV20-1, with a possible D match to TRBD2 (6 bases). This CDR3 comprises 16 residues. Germline CDR1 reads DFQATT; CDR2 reads SNEGSKA (reference sequence). Trimming took 5 bases from V and 5 from J, leaving 22 bases between them. CDR3: CSAGGIGRARNNEQFF. Incomplete CDR3 DNA: TGCAGTGCTGGGGGGATCGGGAGAGCACGTAACAATGAG.

This clone was recorded many times. With the read ending 3 residues before the CDR3 end, the germline J gene is used to fill in that end. The chain combines TRBV5-1 with TRBJ2-1; a weak D match, TRBD2 (9 bases). CDR3 size: 15 residues. V shed 4 bases and J shed 8 bases, with 19 bases lying between them. Per the germline V gene, CDR1 is SGHRS and CDR2 is YFSETQ. This CDR3 is CASSKTGVAGDEQFF. CDR3 bases read: TGCGCCAGCAGCAAGACAGGGGTAGCGGGGGATGAG. The whole variable domain, remainder taken from reference TRBV5-1 and TRBJ2-1, is KAGVTQTPRYLIKTRGQQVTLSCSPISGHRSVSWYQQTPGQGLQFLFEYFSETQRNKGNFPGRFSGRQFSNSRSEMNVSTLELGDSALYLCASSKTGVAGDEQFFGPGTRLTVL.

This clone was counted ten times or more. The junction shows a germline mismatch at one end, possibly a read error. The CDR3 end lies 3 residues beyond the end of the read and is filled in from the germline J gene. The chain has TRBV7-7 and TRBJ2-1, with D possibly TRBD1 on 6 matching bases. Looked up from germline, CDR1 is SSHAT and CDR2 is FNYEAQ (reference sequence). CDR3 length: 13 amino acids. The covered CDR3 bases are TGTGCTAGCAGCTTTCAAGGGGGCAATGAG. It specifies CASSFQGGNE. The entire CDR3 reads CASSFQGGNEQFF.

In its sample, this clone was seen many times. The read finishes 3 residues shy of the CDR3 end, and the germline J gene is used to complete it. The chain has TRBV7-9 and TRBJ2-6; D uncertain. Trimming removed 4 bases at V and 4 bases at J, with 5 bases between. Germline CDR1 SEHNR, CDR2 FQNEAQ (reference sequence). The CDR3 spans 13 residues. CDR3: CASSSLGANVLTF. The part of the CDR3 DNA that was read is TGTGCCAGCAGCTCTTTGGGGGCCAACGTC.

This clone was detected ten times or more. The read is 3 residues too short to cover the CDR3 end, so that end is filled in from the germline J gene. The V and J genes are TRBV30 and TRBJ2-7, with 10 bases lining up with TRBD1. Germline lookup yields CDR1 GTSNPN and CDR2 SVGIG (reference sequence). The CDR3 is 14 amino acids. After removal of 8 bases from V and 5 bases from J, the junction contained 12 bases not matched to a gene. The chain's CDR3 is CASDKTGGLDEQYF. CDR3 DNA (partial): TGTGCCAGCGATAAGACAGGGGGCCTGGACGAG. Drawing the rest from reference TRBV30 and TRBJ2-7, the complete variable domain is SQTIHQWPATLVQPVGSPLSLECTVEGTSNPNLYWYRQAAGRGLQLLFYSVGIGQISSEVPQNLSASRPQDRQFILSSKKLLLSDSGFYLCASDKTGGLDEQYFGPGTRLTVT.

This clone was seen at least ten times. The covered CDR3 bases are TGCAGTGCTAGAGACTGGACAGAGTACTATGGC. It specifies CSARDWTEYYG. The entire CDR3 protein is CSARDWTEYYGYTF. The genes are TRBV20-1 and TRBJ1-2; D perhaps matches TRBD1 (6 bases). The read finishes 3 residues shy of the CDR3 end, and the germline J gene is used to complete it. The V end lost 0 bases, the J end lost 3 bases, and 11 bases lay between the germline ends. This CDR3 spans 14 amino acids. In germline, CDR1 is DFQATT, CDR2 SNEGSKA (reference sequence).

This clone was detected many times. The CDR3 extends 3 residues past the end of the read, so its final part is completed from the germline J gene. This chain connects TRBV12-5 to TRBJ2-1, with D possibly TRBD1 on 5 matching bases. Trimming pared 6 bases from V and 1 base from J, leaving 13 bases between. Germline lookup yields CDR1 LGHNT and CDR2 FRNRAP. The CDR3 totals 15 residues. The sequenced part of the CDR3 DNA is TGTGCTAGTGGCCCTCAACAGGCTTCCTACAATGAG. It is translated as CASGPQQASYNE. Given in full, the CDR3 is CASGPQQASYNEQFF. The full variable domain, rest sourced from reference TRBV12-5 and TRBJ2-1, is DARVTQTPRHKVTEMGQEVTMRCQPILGHNTVFWYRQTMMQGLELLAYFRNRAPLDDSGMPKDRFSAEMPDATLATLKIQPSEPRDSAVYFCASGPQQASYNEQFFGPGTRLTVL.

This clone was detected ten times or more. Read sequence stops 3 residues before the CDR3 end, and the germline J gene provides the missing end. The chain is built from TRBV7-2 and TRBJ1-2; TRBD1 might be the D (5 bases). Looked up from germline, CDR1 is SGHTA and CDR2 is FQGNSA. The V end lost 4 bases, the J end lost 6 bases, and 12 bases lay between the germline ends. This CDR3 has 13 residues. Partial CDR3 DNA: TGTGCCAGCAGCTCTCAGGGTCGTAATGGC. Its translation: CASSSQGRNG. The whole CDR3 reads CASSSQGRNGYTF. Combining the CDR3 with reference TRBV7-2 and TRBJ1-2 gives the whole variable domain GAGVSQSPSNKVTEKGKDVELRCDPISGHTALYWYRQSLGQGLEFLIYFQGNSAPDKSGLPSDRFSAERTGGSVSTLTIQRTQQEDSAVYLCASSSQGRNGYTFGSGTRLTVV.

This clone was seen many times. Partial CDR3 DNA: TGTGCCAGCAGCCATACTAGCGGGGACACCGCGACCACCGGGGAG. It encodes CASSHTSGDTATTGE. The complete CDR3 protein is CASSHTSGDTATTGELFF. The gene calls are TRBV14 and TRBJ2-2; 10 positions match TRBD2. Read sequence stops 3 residues before the CDR3 end, and the germline J gene provides the missing end. CDR3 length: 18 residues. V shed 3 bases and J 4 bases; nucleotides not matched to a gene: 11. From germline, CDR1 is SGHDN and CDR2 FVKESK.

In its sample, this clone was seen many times. The read ends 3 residues shy of where the CDR3 ends; the end is completed using the germline J gene. The chain combines TRBV5-1 with TRBJ2-1, with TRBD2 matching 13 bases. V was clipped by 5 bases and J by 0 bases; unmatched bases: 11. Germline V gene data show CDR1 as SGHRS and CDR2 as YFSETQ. CDR3 length: 19 residues. The sequenced part of the CDR3 DNA is TGCGCCAGCAGGCGAACTCCGGGACTAGCGGGAAGCTCCTACAATGAG. Residues: CASRRTPGLAGSSYNE. The entire CDR3 protein reads CASRRTPGLAGSSYNEQFF.

The sample holds many counts of this clone. The read terminates 3 residues before the CDR3 end, so the remaining end is supplied by the germline J gene. The chain links TRBV28 to TRBJ2-7, with D unclear. Germline V gene data show CDR1 as MDHEN and CDR2 as SYDVKM. Trimming took 4 bases from V and 5 from J, leaving 15 bases between them. The CDR3 extends over 14 amino acids. This chain's CDR3 is CASSSRVGIHEQYF. The DNA read from the CDR3 is TGTGCCAGCAGTTCCCGGGTAGGCATACACGAG. Based on the CDR3 plus reference TRBV28 and TRBJ2-7, the full variable domain is DVKVTQSSRYLVKRTGEKVFLECVQDMDHENMFWYRQDPGLGLRLIYFSYDVKMKEKGDIPEGYSVSREKKERFSLILESASTNQTSMYLCASSSRVGIHEQYFGPGTRLTVT.

This clone has at least ten counts. The read terminates 3 residues ahead of where the CDR3 ends, so the germline J gene completes it. The rearrangement links TRBV28 to TRBJ1-1; no clear D. Germline-derived CDR1 and CDR2 are MDHEN and SYDVKM. The CDR3 runs to 14 residues. Trimming pared 6 bases from V and 5 bases from J, leaving 16 bases between. The CDR3 region is CASSPPARKTEAFF. The DNA read from the CDR3 is TGTGCCAGCAGCCCGCCGGCTAGAAAGACTGAA.

This clone occurred many times. The read stops 3 residues short of the end of the CDR3; the missing end is completed from the germline J gene. The chain is built from TRBV7-9 and TRBJ2-1; 7 bases line up with TRBD1. Germline V gives CDR1 SEHNR, CDR2 FQNEAQ (reference sequence). The CDR3 spans 15 residues. Trimming removed 5 bases from V and 2 bases from J; junction bases left unmatched: 6. CDR3 bases read: TGTGCCAGCAGCGAAAATGACAGGGCCTACAATGAG. Protein: CASSENDRAYNE. The whole CDR3 is CASSENDRAYNEQFF. Full variable domain (rest looked up from reference TRBV7-9 and TRBJ2-1): DTGVSQNPRHKITKRGQNVTFRCDPISEHNRLYWYRQTLGQGPEFLTYFQNEAQLEKSRLLSDRFSAERPKGSFSTLEIQRTEQGDSAMYLCASSENDRAYNEQFFGPGTRLTVL.

This clone was seen many times. The read terminates 3 residues ahead of where the CDR3 ends, so the germline J gene completes it. This chain uses TRBV5-5 with TRBJ2-1, with 7 bases fitting TRBD2. V lost 0 bases, J lost 3 bases, and 3 bases stayed unmatched. Germline CDR1 and CDR2: SGHKS and YYEKEE (reference sequence). This CDR3 is built from 15 residues. The covered CDR3 bases are TGTGCCAGCAGCTTGGCCTGGACTAGCTACAATGAG. Protein: CASSLAWTSYNE. The whole CDR3 sequence is CASSLAWTSYNEQFF.

The sample holds many counts of this clone. Coverage ceases 3 residues before the CDR3 finishes, and the germline J gene fills in the end. This chain joins TRBV20-1 and TRBJ2-5; 8 bases align to TRBD2. The CDR3 runs to 17 residues. The germline V gene has CDR1 DFQATT and CDR2 SNEGSKA (reference sequence). V was pared by 1 base and J by 3 bases, with 13 bases of the junction left unmatched. The sequenced part of the CDR3 DNA is TGCAGTGCTAGAGCCGAATTGACTAGCGTCCTAGAAGAGACC. Encoded protein: CSARAELTSVLEET. The complete CDR3 protein is CSARAELTSVLEETQYF.

There are many counts of this clone. The read stops 3 residues short of the end of the CDR3; the missing end is completed from the germline J gene. The chain employs TRBV29-1 and TRBJ2-2; D perhaps matches TRBD1 (6 bases). The germline V gene encodes CDR1 SQVTM and CDR2 ANQGSEA. The CDR3 contains 15 residues. V was pared by 7 bases and J by 0 bases, with 15 bases between. The CDR3 reads CSAGPGTPNTGELFF. The DNA read from the CDR3 is TGCAGCGCCGGACCCGGGACACCGAACACCGGGGAG.

The sample holds many counts of this clone. The read ends 3 residues early relative to the CDR3; the germline J gene fills the gap. This chain uses TRBV4-2 with TRBJ2-5, with a possible D match to TRBD2 (6 bases). V dropped 4 bases and J dropped 5 bases, with 23 bases sitting between them. Germline V gives CDR1 LGHNA, CDR2 YNFKEQ. This CDR3 has 17 amino acids. The part of the CDR3 DNA that was read is TGTGCCAGCAGCCCGACATACGTAATAACTGGGGGGGAGACC. It yields the protein CASSPTYVITGGET. The entire CDR3 protein reads CASSPTYVITGGETQYF.

This clone was recorded at least ten times. Read data end 3 residues before the CDR3 end; the end is taken from the germline J gene. V is TRBV19 and J is TRBJ2-1, with unresolved D. Trimming left V 5 bases short and J 6 bases short, with 17 bases between. The CDR3 runs to 15 residues. Per the germline V gene, CDR1 is LNHDA and CDR2 is SQIVND (reference sequence). The sequenced part of the CDR3 DNA is TGTGCCAGTAGTGCGAACCCGATCCACAGCAATGAG. Protein: CASSANPIHSNE. From start to end, the CDR3 is CASSANPIHSNEQFF.

This clone was seen repeatedly, ten times or more. The read falls 3 residues short of the CDR3 end, and the missing part is taken from the germline J gene. This chain links TRBV5-4 with TRBJ1-3; 9 nucleotides align to TRBD1. The CDR3 has 15 residues. Per the germline V gene, CDR1 is SGHNT and CDR2 is YYREEE (reference sequence). J was trimmed by 2 bases and V by 4 bases; bases with no gene match: 4. CDR3 protein: CASSRQGDAGNTIYF. The CDR3 bases that were read are TGTGCCAGCAGCAGACAGGGGGACGCTGGAAACACC.